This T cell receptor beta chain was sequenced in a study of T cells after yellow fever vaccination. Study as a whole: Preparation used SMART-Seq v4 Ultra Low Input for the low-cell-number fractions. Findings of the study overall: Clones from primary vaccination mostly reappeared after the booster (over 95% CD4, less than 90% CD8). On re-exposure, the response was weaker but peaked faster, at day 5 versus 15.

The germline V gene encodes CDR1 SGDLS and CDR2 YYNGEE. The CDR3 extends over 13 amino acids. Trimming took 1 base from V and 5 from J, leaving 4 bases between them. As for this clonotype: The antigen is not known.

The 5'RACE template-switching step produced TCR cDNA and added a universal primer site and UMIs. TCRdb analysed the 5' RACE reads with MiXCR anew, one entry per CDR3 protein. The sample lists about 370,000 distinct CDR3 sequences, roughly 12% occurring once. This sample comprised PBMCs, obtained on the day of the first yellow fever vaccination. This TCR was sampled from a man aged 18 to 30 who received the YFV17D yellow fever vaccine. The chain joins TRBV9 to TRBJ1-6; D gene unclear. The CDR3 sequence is CASSVRDNSPLHF. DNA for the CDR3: TGTGCCAGCAGCGTAAGGGATAATTCACCCCTCCACTTT.